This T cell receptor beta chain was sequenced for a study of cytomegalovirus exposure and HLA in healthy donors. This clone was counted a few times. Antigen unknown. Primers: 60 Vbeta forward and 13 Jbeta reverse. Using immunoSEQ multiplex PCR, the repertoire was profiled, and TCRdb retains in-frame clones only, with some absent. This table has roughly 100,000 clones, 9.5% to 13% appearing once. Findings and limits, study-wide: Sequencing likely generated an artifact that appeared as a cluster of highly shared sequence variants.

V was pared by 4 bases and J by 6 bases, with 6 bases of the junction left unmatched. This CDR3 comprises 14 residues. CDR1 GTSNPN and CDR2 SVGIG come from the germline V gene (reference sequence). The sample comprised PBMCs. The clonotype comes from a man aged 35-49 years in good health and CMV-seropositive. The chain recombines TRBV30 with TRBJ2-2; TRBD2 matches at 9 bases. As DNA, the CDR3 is TGTGCCTGGATTCGCGGGAGGGCCTCCGGGGAGCTGTTTTTT. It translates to CAWIRGRASGELFF. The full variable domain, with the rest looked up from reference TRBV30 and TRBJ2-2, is SQTIHQWPATLVQPVGSPLSLECTVEGTSNPNLYWYRQAAGRGLQLLFYSVGIGQISSEVPQNLSASRPQDRQFILSSKKLLLSDSGFYLCAWIRGRASGELFFGEGSRLTVL.